Listed below are T cell receptor beta chains from one sample, sequenced in a study of Ad26.COV2.S vaccination and SARS-CoV-2 variants. Repertoires were generated with immunoSEQ multiplex PCR, while TCRdb's copy carries only in-frame clones and drops some. The table shows hundreds of thousands of clones, with roughly 87% occurring only once. Sequences were derived from peripheral blood, sampled in a trial of Ad26.COV2.S vaccine versus placebo. These receptor sequences come from a person between 18 and 59 years old who received the Ad26.COV2.S COVID-19 vaccine or a placebo. Both conserved end residues are part of each CDR3. The D gene is left open where the match is weak. Clone size, where shown, is once, few, many, or a class for clones that have expanded.

j_call d_call clone_size v_call cdr3_aa cdr3_nt
TRBJ1-1 - - TRBV7-9 CASSAGAAEAFF TGTGCCAGCAGCGCCGGGGCCGCTGAAGCTTTCTTT
TRBJ1-6 TRBD1 - TRBV3-1/TRBV3-2 CASSQEGQGFHSPLHF TGTGCCAGCAGCCAAGAAGGACAGGGGTTTCATTCACCCCTCCACTTT
TRBJ1-5 TRBD1 few TRBV27 CASRRGPGNQPQHF TGTGCCAGCAGGAGGGGGCCGGGCAATCAGCCCCAGCATTTT
TRBJ2-5 TRBD2 few TRBV2 CASSHNLAGETQYF TGTGCCAGCAGCCACAACCTAGCGGGCGAGACCCAGTACTTC
TRBJ2-6 TRBD1 - TRBV9 CASSVETGYPGANVLTF TGTGCCAGCAGCGTTGAGACAGGGTATCCTGGGGCCAACGTCCTGACTTTC
TRBJ1-6 - once TRBV6-5 CASTTPPVGPLHF TGTGCCAGCACTACCCCCCCCGTGGGACCCCTCCACTTT
TRBJ2-7 - - TRBV21-1 CASSKGGDRGASYEQYF TGTGCCAGCAGCAAAGGAGGGGACAGGGGCGCCTCGTACGAGCAGTACTTC
TRBJ2-2 - once TRBV11-2 CASTSQVTGELFF TGTGCCAGCACCTCACAGGTCACCGGGGAGCTGTTTTTT
TRBJ2-2 - - TRBV4-2 CASSQPPASDLNTGELFF TGTGCCAGCAGCCAACCCCCGGCCTCAGACCTCAACACCGGGGAGCTGTTTTTT
TRBJ1-1 - once TRBV12-3/TRBV12-4 CASTRGRAEAFF TGTGCCAGCACCCGTGGACGTGCTGAAGCTTTCTTT
TRBJ1-6 - - TRBV27 CASSLGVGRYNSPLHF TGTGCCAGCAGTTTGGGCGTAGGGAGGTATAATTCACCCCTCCACTTT
TRBJ2-2 - - TRBV4-3 CASSQDVGTGELFF TGCGCCAGCAGCCAAGATGTAGGGACCGGGGAGCTGTTTTTT
TRBJ1-4 - - TRBV3-1/TRBV3-2 CASSPKLGPTNEKLFF TGTGCCAGCAGCCCCAAATTGGGGCCCACTAATGAAAAACTGTTTTTT
TRBJ1-6 TRBD1 - TRBV7-9 CASSVGQGNSPLHF TGTGCCAGCAGCGTGGGACAGGGTAATTCACCCCTCCACTTT
TRBJ2-7 - - TRBV11-2 CASSLDGVGGVNFYEQYF TGTGCCAGCAGCTTAGATGGGGTGGGGGGCGTAAATTTTTACGAGCAGTACTTC
TRBJ2-3 - - TRBV5-6 CASIDGGSGDTQYF TGTGCCAGCATCGACGGCGGGTCAGGAGATACGCAGTATTTT
TRBJ2-5 TRBD2 - TRBV4-2 CASSQVGAGGPQETQYF TGTGCCAGCAGCCAAGTAGGAGCGGGGGGACCCCAAGAGACCCAGTACTTC
TRBJ1-5 TRBD1 - TRBV30 CAWSRQGQQPQHF TGTGCCTGGAGCAGACAGGGTCAGCAGCCCCAGCATTTT
TRBJ2-1 - - TRBV7-9 CASSSGVNNEQFF TGTGCCAGCAGCTCGGGAGTTAACAATGAGCAGTTCTTC
TRBJ2-2 TRBD1 - TRBV29-1 CSVEPRDRGNTGELFF TGCAGCGTTGAGCCCAGGGACAGGGGGAACACCGGGGAGCTGTTTTTT
TRBJ2-1 TRBD1 - TRBV7-2 CASSFATGVSRNEQFF TGTGCCAGCAGCTTCGCCACAGGGGTTAGTAGGAATGAGCAGTTCTTC
TRBJ1-4 - - TRBV3-1/TRBV3-2 CASSLKGTNEKLFF TGTGCCAGCAGCCTTAAAGGAACTAATGAAAAACTGTTTTTT
TRBJ1-5 - - TRBV6-5 CASSSGGRQPQHF TGTGCCAGCAGTTCCGGGGGTAGGCAGCCCCAGCATTTT
TRBJ1-2 TRBD1 - TRBV18 CASTPGQVDFNYGYTF TGTGCCAGCACCCCGGGACAGGTAGACTTTAACTATGGCTACACCTTC
TRBJ2-7 - - TRBV19 CASSMGSPSYEQYF TGTGCCAGTAGTATGGGGTCTCCCTCCTACGAGCAGTACTTC
TRBJ2-6 - - TRBV10-3 CAISLPPQGTGANVLTF TGTGCCATCAGTCTGCCGCCCCAAGGGACTGGGGCCAACGTCCTGACTTTC
TRBJ1-2 - - TRBV4-2 CASSQDQGRGGYGYTF TGTGCCAGCAGCCAAGATCAGGGCAGGGGAGGCTATGGCTACACCTTC
TRBJ2-7 - few TRBV9 CASSAGLGRDEQYF TGTGCCAGCAGCGCGGGACTTGGCAGGGACGAGCAGTACTTC
TRBJ2-3 - once TRBV4-1 CASSQEGDRSLYF TGCGCCAGCAGCCAAGAAGGAGACAGGAGCTTGTATTTT
TRBJ2-3 TRBD2 - TRBV7-2 CASSGRLAGGTDTQYF TGTGCCAGCAGCGGCCGACTAGCGGGGGGCACAGATACGCAGTATTTT
TRBJ1-2 - - TRBV7-9 CASSPEVSFSSSGYTF TGTGCCAGCAGCCCTGAGGTTAGCTTTAGTTCGTCTGGCTACACCTTC
TRBJ2-3 TRBD2 - TRBV5-1 CASGRLAGPADTQYF TGCGCCAGCGGAAGACTAGCGGGGCCCGCAGATACGCAGTATTTT